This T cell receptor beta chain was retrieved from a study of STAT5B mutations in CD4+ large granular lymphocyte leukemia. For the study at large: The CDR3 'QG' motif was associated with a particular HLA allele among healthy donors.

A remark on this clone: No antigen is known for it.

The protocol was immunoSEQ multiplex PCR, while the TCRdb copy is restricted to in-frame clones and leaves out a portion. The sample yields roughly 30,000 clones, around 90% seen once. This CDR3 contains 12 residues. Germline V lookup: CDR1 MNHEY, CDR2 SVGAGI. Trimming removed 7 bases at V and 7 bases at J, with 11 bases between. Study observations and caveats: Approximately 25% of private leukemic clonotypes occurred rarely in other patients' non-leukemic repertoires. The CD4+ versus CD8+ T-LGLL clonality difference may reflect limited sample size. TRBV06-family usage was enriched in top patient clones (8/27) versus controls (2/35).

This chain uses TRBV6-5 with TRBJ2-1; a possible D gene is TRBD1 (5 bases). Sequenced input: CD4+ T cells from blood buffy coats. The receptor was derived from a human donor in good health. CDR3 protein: CASTQTANEQFF. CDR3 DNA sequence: TGTGCCAGCACCCAGACAGCAAATGAGCAGTTCTTC.